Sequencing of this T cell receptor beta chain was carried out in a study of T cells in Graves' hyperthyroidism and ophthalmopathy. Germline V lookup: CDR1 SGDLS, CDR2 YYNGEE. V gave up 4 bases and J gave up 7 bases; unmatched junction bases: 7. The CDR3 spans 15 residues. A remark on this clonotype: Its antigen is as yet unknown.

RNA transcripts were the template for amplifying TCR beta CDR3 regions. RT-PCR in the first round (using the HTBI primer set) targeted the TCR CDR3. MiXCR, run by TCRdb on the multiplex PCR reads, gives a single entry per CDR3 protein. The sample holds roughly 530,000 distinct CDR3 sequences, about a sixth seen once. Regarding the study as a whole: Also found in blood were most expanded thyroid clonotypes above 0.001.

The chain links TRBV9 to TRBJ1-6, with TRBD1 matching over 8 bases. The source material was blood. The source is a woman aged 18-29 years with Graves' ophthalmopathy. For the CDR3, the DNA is TGTGCCAGCAGCAAGGACAGGGTGGGAAATTCACCCCTCCACTTT. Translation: CASSKDRVGNSPLHF.